This T cell receptor (beta chain) appears in the sequencing data of a study of cytomegalovirus exposure and HLA in healthy donors. The PCR made use of 60 Vbeta and 13 Jbeta primers. Libraries were prepared by immunoSEQ multiplex PCR; TCRdb keeps only in-frame clonotypes and omits some of them. The sample has over 200,000 clones; 70% to 85% are singletons. The CDR3 extends over 16 amino acids. V dropped 3 bases and J dropped 5; count of bases not matched to a gene: 7. Germline loops: CDR1 SEHNR, CDR2 FQNEAQ (reference sequence). The source material was PBMCs. The receptor's source is a woman aged 35 to 49 in good health and CMV-seronegative. The rearrangement uses TRBV7-9 and TRBJ2-2; 9 positions agree with TRBD2. The chain's CDR3 is CASSLSSGTPTGELFF. CDR3 bases: TGTGCCAGCAGCTTGTCTAGCGGGACACCTACCGGGGAGCTGTTTTTT.